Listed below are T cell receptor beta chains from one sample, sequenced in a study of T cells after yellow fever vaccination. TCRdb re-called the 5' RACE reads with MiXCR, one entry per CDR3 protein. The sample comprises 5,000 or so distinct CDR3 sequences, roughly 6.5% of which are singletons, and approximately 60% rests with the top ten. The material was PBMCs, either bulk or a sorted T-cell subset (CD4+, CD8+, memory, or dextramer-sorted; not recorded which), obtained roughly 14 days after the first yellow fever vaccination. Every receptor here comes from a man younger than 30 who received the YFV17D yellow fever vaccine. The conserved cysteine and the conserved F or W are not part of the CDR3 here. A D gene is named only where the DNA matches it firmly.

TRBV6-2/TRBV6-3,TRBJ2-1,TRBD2,ASSSSGGAPVVGF
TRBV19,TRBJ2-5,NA,AREPPHRDRCGETQY
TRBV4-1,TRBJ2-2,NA,ASSQGGGLSANTGELF
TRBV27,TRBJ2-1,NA,ASSQGSRVNEQF
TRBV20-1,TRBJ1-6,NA,SARDPRQLRSPLH
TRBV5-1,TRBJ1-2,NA,ASSSRTSMGGYT
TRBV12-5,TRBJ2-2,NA,ASGFVVNTGELF
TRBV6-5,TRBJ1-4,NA,ASSYRFNGFNENLF
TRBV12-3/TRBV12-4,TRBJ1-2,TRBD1,ASSLVLTTGTGDGYT
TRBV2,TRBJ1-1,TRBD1,ASIFTTGGPEAF
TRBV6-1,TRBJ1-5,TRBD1,ASSDGEIRDRVVWGDSQPQH
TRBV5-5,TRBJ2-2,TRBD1,ASSPAGGPSNTGELF
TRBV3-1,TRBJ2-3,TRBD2,ASSQVGGADTQY
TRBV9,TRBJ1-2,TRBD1,ASSVAATGGYGYT
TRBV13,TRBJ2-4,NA,ASSLGAEGPY
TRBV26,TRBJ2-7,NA,ASSSWTLYEQY
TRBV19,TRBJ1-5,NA,ASSIWGNQPQH
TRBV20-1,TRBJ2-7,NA,CSSQAAAYEQY
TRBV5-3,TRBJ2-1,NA,AIGPERRHNEQF
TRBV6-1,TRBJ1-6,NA,ASSDQGYNSPLH
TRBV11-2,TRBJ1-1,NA,ASSLIVNTEAF
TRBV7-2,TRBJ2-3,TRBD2,ASSSPGLAITQY
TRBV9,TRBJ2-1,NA,ASSVDNSYNEQF
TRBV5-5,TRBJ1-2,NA,ARSPGHLCSYGYT
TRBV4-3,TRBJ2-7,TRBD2,ASSPNSGRGYYEQY
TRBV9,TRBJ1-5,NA,ASSVDQGGQPQH
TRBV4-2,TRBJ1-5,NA,ASSPRGAAEFSNQPQH
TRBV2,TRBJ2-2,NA,ASSQYEKNTGELF
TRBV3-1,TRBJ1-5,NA,ASSQGNGYNQPQH
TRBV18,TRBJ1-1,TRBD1,ASSPRDRTYTEAF
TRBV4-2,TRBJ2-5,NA,ASSHPQGFWKTQY
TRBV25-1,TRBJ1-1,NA,ASVPSGATEAF
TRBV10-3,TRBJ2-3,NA,AIREGGTDTQY
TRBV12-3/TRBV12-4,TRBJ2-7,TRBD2,ASSLASGGPYEQY
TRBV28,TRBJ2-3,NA,ASSRGRDTQY
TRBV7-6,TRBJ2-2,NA,ASSLEGTPLPRELF
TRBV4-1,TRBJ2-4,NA,ASSQDLIDRWAKNIQY
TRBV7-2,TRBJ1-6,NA,ASSFIGVKNSPLH
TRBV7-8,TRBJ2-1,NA,ASSFLGAGATYNEQF
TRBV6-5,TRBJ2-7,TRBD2,ASVGGGSYEQY
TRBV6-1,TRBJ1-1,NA,ASRPTIGSNTEAF
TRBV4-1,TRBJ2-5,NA,ASSQGDVPAETQY
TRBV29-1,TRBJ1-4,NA,SAFLIGTNEKLF
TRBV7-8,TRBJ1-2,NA,ASSPGFYGYT
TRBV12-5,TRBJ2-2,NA,ASGIQGAGGELF
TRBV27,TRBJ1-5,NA,ASSLSILQPQH
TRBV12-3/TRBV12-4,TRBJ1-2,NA,ASSLWGLTDYGYT
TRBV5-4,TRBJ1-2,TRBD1,AIGQGHHGYT
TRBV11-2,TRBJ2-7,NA,ASSLVVDPYEQY
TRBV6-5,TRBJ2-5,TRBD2,ASSYFRPAGGPQETQY
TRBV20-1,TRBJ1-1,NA,SARWGNTEAF
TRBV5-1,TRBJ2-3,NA,ASSSTYTRPRADTQY
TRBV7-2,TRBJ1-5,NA,ASSPSSNQPQH